These 20 T cell receptor beta chains came from one sample sequenced in a study of T cell repertoires in cytomegalovirus infection. TCRdb recomputed calls from the reads with MiXCR, one row per CDR3 protein. The sample carries 450,000 to 600,000 distinct CDR3 sequences, 30% to 40% recorded once. Their cognate antigens are unknown. This specimen consisted of cultured PBMCs, obtained from culture after CMV antigen stimulation. The receptor source for this set is a human donor in good health (CMV status not recorded). Some clones in this sample may be carry-over from other donors' samples.

The chain uses TRBV20-1 and TRBJ2-1, with D maybe TRBD2 (5 bases). V was pared by 3 bases and J by 3 bases, with 9 bases between. CDR1 DFQATT and CDR2 SNEGSKA come from the germline V gene (reference sequence). This CDR3 is built from 13 residues. CDR3 residues: CSASGNRYNEQFF. CDR3 DNA: TGCAGTGCTAGCGGGAACCGCTACAATGAGCAGTTCTTC.

The chain carries TRBV19 and TRBJ1-2, with D possibly being TRBD1 (5 bases). In germline, CDR1 is LNHDA, CDR2 SQIVND (reference sequence). The CDR3 is 15 amino acids. The V end was cut by 4 bases, the J end by 5 bases, with 17 bases between. The chain's CDR3 is CASSNPSRDQYGYTF. Written as DNA, the CDR3 is TGTGCCAGTAGTAACCCCTCCAGGGACCAATATGGCTACACCTTC.

This clonotype appeared a few times. This chain links TRBV14 with TRBJ1-1, with D possibly being TRBD1 (6 bases). The CDR3 loop spans 16 amino acids. The V gene's germline CDR1 is SGHDN and CDR2 FVKESK. Between the trimmed V and J ends, which lost 4 bases and 4 bases, there was a span of 19 bases. The DNA of the CDR3 is TGTGCCAGCAGCCCGGGACACTGGGAGGAGGCCACTGAAGCTTTCTTT. Its protein is CASSPGHWEEATEAFF.

This clonotype was picked up a small number of times. The chain employs TRBV5-1 and TRBJ2-3, with 7 bases identical to TRBD1. CDR1 SGHRS and CDR2 YFSETQ come from the germline V gene. The CDR3 is 15 residues long. Unmatched junction bases numbered 9, after V lost 4 bases and J lost 4 bases. The CDR3 sequence is CASSRREGGPDTQYF. The DNA of the CDR3 is TGCGCCAGCAGCCGTCGGGAAGGGGGCCCAGATACGCAGTATTTT.

This clonotype has more than one count but fewer than ten. V gene TRBV20-1 combines with J gene TRBJ2-7; 8 bases are a match to TRBD2. There are 14 residues in the CDR3. Germline V gives CDR1 DFQATT, CDR2 SNEGSKA (reference sequence). Trimming cost V 5 bases and J 4 bases; bases outside gene matches: 10. CDR3 bases: TGCAGTGCTCTAGTAGTCGGGAGGGGATACGAGCAGTACTTC. Amino acids: CSALVVGRGYEQYF.

This clonotype was seen ten or more times. This sequence joins TRBV7-2 and TRBJ2-5; 8 bases align to TRBD1. After removal of 5 bases from V and 2 bases from J, the junction contained 4 bases not matched to a gene. Germline V gene data show CDR1 as SGHTA and CDR2 as FQGNSA. The CDR3 length is 14 residues. CDR3 sequence (DNA): TGTGCCAGCAGCACAAACAGGGGGCAAGAGACCCAGTACTTC. This translates into CASSTNRGQETQYF.

The rearrangement joins TRBV7-2 to TRBJ1-1; possible D gene TRBD1, 5 bases. V gave up 5 bases and J gave up 5 bases, with 15 bases separating them. The length of the CDR3 is 14 residues. CDR1 is SGHTA and CDR2 is FQGNSA in the germline V gene. CDR3 sequence: CASSHREGITEAFF. The CDR3 DNA follows: TGTGCCAGCAGCCACCGGGAGGGGATAACTGAAGCTTTCTTT. Together with reference TRBV7-2 and TRBJ1-1, the CDR3 gives the full variable domain: GAGVSQSPSNKVTEKGKDVELRCDPISGHTALYWYRQSLGQGLEFLIYFQGNSAPDKSGLPSDRFSAERTGGSVSTLTIQRTQQEDSAVYLCASSHREGITEAFFGQGTRLTVV.

This chain joins TRBV7-2 and TRBJ1-2, with 7 bases fitting TRBD1. J lost 8 bases, V lost 4 bases, and 10 bases had no gene match. Germline V lookup: CDR1 SGHTA, CDR2 FQGNSA. This CDR3 spans 14 amino acids. For the CDR3, the DNA is TGTGCCAGCAGCTCGACCGGACAGGCTGAGGGCTACACCTTC. Translating gives CASSSTGQAEGYTF.

The rearrangement joins TRBV12-3 or TRBV12-4 to TRBJ2-3, with D unresolved. V lost 1 base to trimming and J lost 0 bases, with 11 bases between them. The CDR3 extends over 16 amino acids. The CDR3 protein is CASSLVDGPSTDTQYF. The DNA of the CDR3 is TGTGCCAGCAGTTTAGTGGACGGGCCAAGCACAGATACGCAGTATTTT.

The chain has TRBV12-3 or TRBV12-4 and TRBJ2-1; no definite D call. The CDR3 covers 11 residues. V lost 3 bases to trimming and J lost 10 bases, with 7 bases between them. CDR3 nucleotides: TGTGCCAGCAGTTTTGTGGCCGAGCAGTTCTTC. This translates into CASSFVAEQFF.

This clonotype was counted a few times. The chain carries TRBV11-2 and TRBJ1-6, with 9 nucleotides matching TRBD1. There are 18 residues in the CDR3. Germline CDR1 SGHAT, CDR2 FQNNGV. Germline trimming cut 4 bases from V and 6 bases from J; bases unmatched to any gene: 13. The CDR3 reads CASSSRAFGTGFNSPLHF. Here the CDR3 DNA reads TGTGCCAGCAGCTCCAGGGCATTCGGGACAGGGTTTAATTCACCCCTCCACTTT.

The genes are TRBV28 and TRBJ2-3; 9 bases line up with TRBD2. Unmatched junction bases numbered 9, after V lost 8 bases and J lost 3 bases. Germline V gene lookup returns CDR1 MDHEN and CDR2 SYDVKM. The CDR3 length is 15 residues. CDR3 DNA: TGTGCCAGCCAAATAGCGGGAGATCTGACAGATACGCAGTATTTT. Translated, it gives CASQIAGDLTDTQYF.

This clonotype was counted only a few times. DNA of the CDR3: TGTGCCAGCAGCTTAGGAGGGTGGGGCACTGAAGCTTTCTTT. It is translated as CASSLGGWGTEAFF. This chain joins TRBV7-2 and TRBJ1-1, with no clear D. CDR1 is SGHTA and CDR2 is FQGNSA in the germline V gene. The CDR3 covers 14 residues. V was pared by 1 base and J by 4 bases, with 10 bases between.

The V gene is TRBV6-2 or TRBV6-3, the J gene TRBJ2-1; 8 nucleotides line up with TRBD2. The CDR3 runs to 14 residues. V trimming: 5 bases; J trimming: 8 bases; junction bases outside the gene matches: 8. Germline-derived CDR1 and CDR2 are MNHEY and SVGEGT. In DNA form, the CDR3 reads TGTGCCAGCAGTAGCGGGAGCAATAACTATGAGCAGTTCTTC. Its translation is CASSSGSNNYEQFF.

The rearrangement joins TRBV28 to TRBJ2-7, with D possibly being TRBD2 (5 bases). V lost 3 bases and J lost 3, with 15 bases in between. The germline gives CDR1 MDHEN, CDR2 SYDVKM. The CDR3 loop spans 15 amino acids. The CDR3 DNA reads TGTGCCAGCAGTTTCTCCGGACTGAGTAACTACGAGCAGTACTTC. It codes for CASSFSGLSNYEQYF. Variable domain in full (rest from reference TRBV28 and TRBJ2-7): DVKVTQSSRYLVKRTGEKVFLECVQDMDHENMFWYRQDPGLGLRLIYFSYDVKMKEKGDIPEGYSVSREKKERFSLILESASTNQTSMYLCASSFSGLSNYEQYFGPGTRLTVT.

The DNA of the CDR3 is TGTGCCAGCAGTTACTACAGAGTCTATGGCTACACCTTC. Residues: CASSYYRVYGYTF. J is TRBJ1-2 and V is TRBV6-2 or TRBV6-3, with D unclear. CDR1 and CDR2 from the germline V gene are MNHEY and SVGEGT. Between the trimmed V and J ends, which lost 1 base and 4 bases, there was a span of 7 bases. The CDR3 spans 13 residues.

This rearrangement joins TRBV27 to TRBJ2-3; D unresolved. CDR3 length equals 14 residues. V lost 5 bases, J lost 2 bases, and 11 bases lay in between. Per the germline V gene, CDR1 is MNHEY and CDR2 is SMNVEV (reference sequence). The CDR3 bases are TGTGCCAGCAGTGCCTACTTTGTCACAGATACGCAGTATTTT. Translating gives CASSAYFVTDTQYF.

The chain recombines TRBV20-1 with TRBJ1-5; 9 positions agree with TRBD1. The germline gives CDR1 DFQATT, CDR2 SNEGSKA (reference sequence). The CDR3 extends over 15 amino acids. Trimming cost V 6 bases and J 5 bases; bases outside gene matches: 11. The CDR3 coding sequence is TGCAGTGCCCTTCCCGGGACAGGGAGGTATCAGCCCCAGCATTTT. Protein: CSALPGTGRYQPQHF.

The V gene is TRBV2, the J gene TRBJ1-3, with 7 bases fitting TRBD1. Trimming cost V 7 bases and J 0 bases; bases outside gene matches: 3. CDR1 and CDR2 (germline): SNHLY, FYNNEI. CDR3 size: 14 residues. The CDR3 DNA is TGTGCCAGCAACTGGGACAGCTCTGGAAACACCATATATTTT. Protein product: CASNWDSSGNTIYF. The full variable domain, completed using reference TRBV2 and TRBJ1-3, is EPEVTQTPSHQVTQMGQEVILRCVPISNHLYFYWYRQILGQKVEFLVSFYNNEISEKSEIFDDQFSVERPDGSNFTLKIRSTKLEDSAMYFCASNWDSSGNTIYFGEGSWLTVV.

The rearrangement links TRBV12-3 or TRBV12-4 to TRBJ2-1; 14 positions match TRBD2. Unmatched junction bases numbered 8, after V lost 6 bases and J lost 10 bases. The CDR3 totals 15 residues. CDR3 in DNA: TGTGCCAGCAGACCAGGACTAGCGGGAGGCCCCGAGCAGTTCTTC. This encodes CASRPGLAGGPEQFF.